The next 21 T cell receptor beta chains were all read from a single sample in a study of blood T cell repertoires in COVID-19. Sequencing was performed with immunoSEQ multiplex PCR; in TCRdb, only in-frame clones are kept and a portion is missing. The sample carries about 43,000 clones, roughly 88% recorded once. The sequencing sample was made of peripheral blood. Source of these receptors: a man aged 55 to 70 with active COVID-19.

J is TRBJ2-5 and V is TRBV9, with TRBD1 matching 7 bases. This CDR3 has 15 amino acids. Trimming removed 0 bases from V and 2 bases from J; junction bases left unmatched: 4. The germline V gene has CDR1 SGDLS and CDR2 YYNGEE. Here the CDR3 DNA reads TGTGCCAGCAGCGTAGAGGGGGCCCCTCAAGAGACCCAGTACTTC. Translation gives CASSVEGAPQETQYF.

The chain has TRBV19 and TRBJ2-1; D not certain. The CDR3 has 11 residues. V was shortened by 4 bases and J by 7 bases, with 5 bases between the two germline ends. The germline V gene has CDR1 LNHDA and CDR2 SQIVND (reference sequence). In DNA, the CDR3 is TGTGCCAGTAGTAAGACTAATGAGCAGTTCTTC. This gives the protein CASSKTNEQFF. The full variable domain, in which reference TRBV19 and TRBJ2-1 provide the parts outside the CDR3, is DGGITQSPKYLFRKEGQNVTLSCEQNLNHDAMYWYRQDPGQGLRLIYYSQIVNDFQKGDIAEGYSVSREKKESFPLTVTSAQKNPTAFYLCASSKTNEQFFGPGTRLTVL.

This chain links TRBV2 with TRBJ2-7; D is ambiguous. The CDR3 length is 12 residues. Germline lookup yields CDR1 SNHLY and CDR2 FYNNEI. The V end was cut by 7 bases, the J end by 2 bases, with 9 bases between. The CDR3 loop is CASKDGPYEQYF. In nucleotides, the CDR3 is TGTGCCAGCAAAGATGGGCCCTACGAGCAGTACTTC.

This clone came up once. The chain couples TRBV19 to TRBJ2-5; D unresolved. CDR1 is LNHDA, CDR2 SQIVND, per germline (reference sequence). V lost 4 bases to trimming and J lost 1 base, with 13 bases between them. The CDR3 runs 15 residues. The CDR3 here is CASSTHILPQETQYF. CDR3 nucleotide sequence: TGTGCCAGTAGTACGCACATTCTTCCCCAAGAGACCCAGTACTTC.

The chain joins TRBV12-3 or TRBV12-4 to TRBJ1-3, with D perhaps matching TRBD1 (6 bases). CDR3 length: 12 residues. The V end lost 6 bases, the J end lost 8 bases, and 11 bases lay between the germline ends. CDR3 sequence (DNA): TGTGCCAGCAGCCAGGGGTCCCACACCATATATTTT. Its protein is CASSQGSHTIYF.

This clone was counted once. V gene TRBV18 combines with J gene TRBJ2-2, with 9 bases aligning to TRBD1. Germline V lookup: CDR1 KGHSH, CDR2 LQKENI. V was clipped by 1 base and J by 7 bases; unmatched bases: 7. The CDR3 spans 16 residues. CDR3 bases: TGTGCCAGCTCACCACGAGAGACAGGGGGAATCGGGGAGCTGTTTTTT. This encodes CASSPRETGGIGELFF. Combining the CDR3 with reference TRBV18 and TRBJ2-2 gives the whole variable domain NAGVMQNPRHLVRRRGQEARLRCSPMKGHSHVYWYRQLPEEGLKFMVYLQKENIIDESGMPKERFSAEFPKEGPSILRIQQVVRGDSAAYFCASSPRETGGIGELFFGEGSRLTVL.

This clone turned up a few times. The chain has TRBV9 and TRBJ1-2, with D possibly being TRBD1 (5 bases). The CDR3 is 13 amino acids. Germline V gene data show CDR1 as SGDLS and CDR2 as YYNGEE. V was pared by 0 bases and J by 7 bases, with 10 bases between. The CDR3 protein is CASSVGDRGGYTF. The CDR3 nucleotides read TGTGCCAGCAGCGTAGGTGATAGGGGTGGCTACACCTTC.

The chain is built from TRBV4-1 and TRBJ2-7, with D tentatively TRBD1 (6 bases). This CDR3 contains 15 residues. Per germline, CDR1 MGHRA and CDR2 YSYEKL. Trimming took off 0 bases at V and 4 bases at J, with 13 bases between the two ends. CDR3 coding DNA: TGCGCCAGCAGCCAAGATCGGTTCAGGGGATACGAGCAGTACTTC. This codes for CASSQDRFRGYEQYF.

The chain has TRBV24-1 and TRBJ2-2, with unresolved D. The CDR3 spans 14 residues. CDR1 is KGHDR and CDR2 is SFDVKD in the germline V gene. V was clipped by 4 bases and J by 7 bases, with 12 bases between them. The CDR3: CATSEPGLGGELFF. DNA for the CDR3: TGTGCCACCAGTGAGCCAGGTTTGGGCGGGGAGCTGTTTTTT.

This rearrangement joins TRBV27 to TRBJ2-2, with 8 bases that match TRBD2. The CDR3 runs 14 residues. The germline V gene has CDR1 MNHEY and CDR2 SMNVEV (reference sequence). The J segment lost 4 bases and the V segment lost 5 bases, leaving 3 bases of the junction unmatched. This CDR3 reads CASSPGTSTGELFF. The CDR3 bases are TGTGCCAGCAGTCCAGGGACTAGCACCGGGGAGCTGTTTTTT.

The V gene is TRBV7-2, the J gene TRBJ2-5, with TRBD2 identical over 8 bases. This CDR3 comprises 15 residues. The V segment lost 3 bases and the J segment 5 bases; nucleotides outside the gene matches: 8. Germline V gene data show CDR1 as SGHTA and CDR2 as FQGNSA. CDR3 protein: CASSLGGRFEETQYF. The CDR3 bases are TGTGCCAGCAGCTTGGGCGGGAGGTTCGAGGAGACCCAGTACTTC.

The count of this clone is one. The genes are TRBV7-9 and TRBJ2-3; unclear D gene. The CDR3 consists of 12 residues. V lost 3 bases, J lost 6 bases, and 7 bases lay in between. Germline lookup yields CDR1 SEHNR and CDR2 FQNEAQ (reference sequence). Written as DNA, the CDR3 is TGTGCCAGCAGCTTTACCGGGGATACGCAGTATTTT. It encodes CASSFTGDTQYF.

V is TRBV29-1 and J is TRBJ2-1, with TRBD2 matching 13 bases. This CDR3 is 16 amino acids long. Germline V lookup: CDR1 SQVTM, CDR2 ANQGSEA. V dropped 7 bases and J dropped 9; count of bases not matched to a gene: 15. The CDR3 nucleotides are TGCAGCGCCAAACACGGACTAGCGGGGGTCGGGGTTGAGCAGTTCTTC. It yields the protein CSAKHGLAGVGVEQFF.

The gene calls are TRBV18 and TRBJ2-5; D is ambiguous. The germline V and J ends were trimmed by 3 bases and 4 bases, with 15 bases remaining between them. The CDR3 totals 15 residues. Germline V gene sequence: CDR1 KGHSH, CDR2 LQKENI. CDR3 sequence: CASSPKTPSRETQYF. In DNA form, the CDR3 reads TGTGCCAGCTCACCGAAGACACCCTCCCGAGAGACCCAGTACTTC.

This chain links TRBV10-3 with TRBJ2-1; D possibly corresponds to TRBD2 (5 bases). This CDR3 is 18 amino acids long. V was cut by 5 bases and J by 7 bases, with 27 bases left in between. Germline-derived CDR1 and CDR2 are ENHRY and SYGVKD. CDR3 region: CAISTYSPVAGVLNEQFF. CDR3 in DNA: TGTGCCATCAGTACTTACTCACCGGTGGCCGGGGTCTTGAATGAGCAGTTCTTC.

The V call is TRBV18, the J call TRBJ2-5; TRBD1 might be the D (5 bases). CDR3 length: 14 amino acids. Germline V gene sequence: CDR1 KGHSH, CDR2 LQKENI. V was shortened by 2 bases and J by 1 base, with 8 bases between the two germline ends. The CDR3 DNA is TGTGCCAGCTCACCATCGACAGTCCAAGAGACCCAGTACTTC. This gives the protein CASSPSTVQETQYF.

The V call is TRBV7-2, the J call TRBJ2-4, with 7 nucleotides matching TRBD2. Per germline, CDR1 SGHTA and CDR2 FQGNSA. This CDR3 comprises 15 residues. The V gene end was trimmed by 1 base and the J gene end by 2 bases; junction bases not matched to a gene: 2. The CDR3 DNA reads as TGTGCCAGCAGCTTAGGGGGGGGTTCCAAAAACATTCAGTACTTC. Translating gives CASSLGGGSKNIQYF.

The J gene is TRBJ2-5, the V gene TRBV10-3; 9 nucleotides align to TRBD1. V shed 7 bases, J shed 2 bases, and the junction held 17 bases outside the gene matches. CDR1 is ENHRY and CDR2 is SYGVKD in the germline V gene. The CDR3 totals 18 residues. CDR3 coding DNA: TGTGCCATCAAAGCCTCATCGGGACAGGGAGATCTGCAAGAGACCCAGTACTTC. It encodes CAIKASSGQGDLQETQYF.

CDR3 nucleotide sequence: TGTGCCTCCTCCCGTCCAGTTCAAGTCTATGAGCAGTTCTTC. It specifies CASSRPVQVYEQFF. The chain couples TRBV11-1 to TRBJ2-1; no firm D call. The V and J ends lost 11 bases and 8 bases respectively, with 22 bases between them. Looked up from germline, CDR1 is SGHAT and CDR2 is FQDESV (reference sequence). This CDR3 spans 14 amino acids.

The chain combines TRBV12-5 with TRBJ2-7, with 8 bases matching TRBD1. The CDR3 runs 16 residues. Germline CDR1 reads LGHNT; CDR2 reads FRNRAP. The trim removed 1 base at V and 3 bases at J, leaving 8 bases unmatched. The CDR3 coding sequence is TGTGCTAGTGGTTTGGCGCTGACAGGGGTCATCTACGAGCAGTACTTC. It codes for CASGLALTGVIYEQYF.

This chain connects TRBV29-1 to TRBJ2-1; 9 nucleotides match TRBD2. The CDR3 is 13 residues long. Germline V gene data show CDR1 as SQVTM and CDR2 as ANQGSEA. With 7 bases clipped from V and 2 bases from J, the junction kept 3 bases outside the gene matches. CDR3 protein: CSGSGSPYNEQFF. The DNA for the CDR3 is TGCAGCGGTAGCGGGAGTCCCTACAATGAGCAGTTCTTC.